The 16 T cell receptor beta chains presented below share a single source sample, sequenced in a study of T cell responses to AZD1222 COVID-19 vaccine. TCRdb's copy holds only in-frame clones and misses some; the assay was immunoSEQ multiplex PCR. The sample records fewer than 150,000 clones, 85% to 95% being singletons. Sample: peripheral blood, taken on day 0 of AZD1222 vaccination. The source of these receptors is an adult in good health.

The DNA of the CDR3 is TGTGCCAGCAGTGAACTACAACCGGTCGTGAACACTGAAGCTTTCTTT. Amino acids: CASSELQPVVNTEAFF. The chain carries TRBV6-1 and TRBJ1-1, with no clear D. The germline V and J ends were trimmed by 2 bases and 0 bases, with 13 bases remaining between them. From germline, CDR1 is MNHNS and CDR2 SASEGT. This CDR3 is 16 amino acids long.

This clone was seen only once. This chain links TRBV11-3 with TRBJ2-1; 13 nucleotides agree with TRBD2. V gave up 3 bases and J gave up 8 bases; unmatched junction bases: 16. CDR3 length: 19 amino acids. Germline CDR1 reads SGHNT; CDR2 reads YENEEA. The CDR3 nucleotides are TGTGCCAGCAGCTTCTCCGGAACTAGCGGGGGGGCGACCTCTGATGAGCAGTTCTTC. This sequence encodes CASSFSGTSGGATSDEQFF.

The chain combines TRBV3-1 (or the pseudogene TRBV3-2) with TRBJ1-4; TRBD1 aligns across 8 bases. This CDR3 is built from 16 residues. The germline V gene encodes CDR1 LGHDT and CDR2 YNNKEL (reference sequence). The V segment lost 0 bases and the J segment 8 bases; nucleotides outside the gene matches: 8. The chain's CDR3 is CASSQDLGRGREKLFF. CDR3 nucleotide sequence: TGTGCCAGCAGCCAAGATCTCGGCAGGGGGCGGGAAAAACTGTTTTTT.

The genes are TRBV27 and TRBJ1-2; perhaps TRBD1 as D (5 bases). V was trimmed by 5 bases and J by 8 bases, leaving 21 bases between them. This CDR3 is built from 15 residues. The germline V gene has CDR1 MNHEY and CDR2 SMNVEV (reference sequence). CDR3 loop: CASSPSYVGVRGYTF. CDR3 bases: TGTGCCAGCAGTCCCTCTTACGTGGGGGTTCGGGGCTACACCTTC.

The chain is built from TRBV19 and TRBJ2-1, with D tentatively TRBD2 (6 bases). The CDR3 extends over 15 amino acids. Per the germline V gene, CDR1 is LNHDA and CDR2 is SQIVND (reference sequence). Trimming left V 1 base short and J 4 bases short, with 11 bases between. DNA of the CDR3: TGTGCCAGTAGTATAGTAGCGGCCTTTTACAATGAGCAGTTCTTC. It is translated as CASSIVAAFYNEQFF.

This rearrangement joins TRBV19 to TRBJ1-6; D ambiguous. The CDR3 loop spans 14 amino acids. CDR1 and CDR2 from the germline V gene are LNHDA and SQIVND (reference sequence). The V and J ends lost 7 bases and 9 bases respectively, with 16 bases between them. CDR3 residues: CASTRALDSSPLHF. The CDR3 DNA sequence: TGTGCCAGTACCCGGGCCCTAGATAGTTCACCCCTCCACTTT.

The chain carries TRBV6-5 and TRBJ2-7, with 10 bases fitting TRBD1. Per germline, CDR1 MNHEY and CDR2 SVGAGI. The CDR3 contains 13 residues. J was trimmed by 3 bases and V by 8 bases; bases with no gene match: 4. The CDR3 spells CASFRDRGYEQYF. CDR3 in DNA: TGTGCCAGCTTCCGGGACAGGGGCTACGAGCAGTACTTC.

The chain employs TRBV18 and TRBJ2-2; no clear D. CDR1 is KGHSH and CDR2 is LQKENI in the germline V gene. V lost 3 bases and J lost 4, with 12 bases in between. The CDR3 is made up of 15 amino acids. This chain's CDR3 is CASSPFERFTGELFF. The CDR3, as DNA: TGTGCCAGCTCACCTTTCGAAAGATTCACCGGGGAGCTGTTTTTT.

The genes are TRBV18 and TRBJ2-1; D not certain. The V and J ends lost 3 bases and 2 bases respectively, with 17 bases between them. The CDR3 length is 17 residues. CDR1 is KGHSH, CDR2 LQKENI, per germline. The CDR3 sequence is CASSPGGGPRTYNEQFF. The CDR3 bases are TGTGCCAGCTCACCCGGTGGCGGCCCTCGAACCTACAATGAGCAGTTCTTC.

The CDR3: CSVERVNTEAFF. DNA for the CDR3: TGCAGCGTCGAAAGGGTGAACACTGAAGCTTTCTTT. This chain uses TRBV29-1 with TRBJ1-1; D not resolved. CDR1 is SQVTM and CDR2 is ANQGSEA in the germline V gene. The V gene lost 6 bases and the J gene lost 0 bases, with 8 bases spanning the gap. This CDR3 has 12 residues.

This sequence joins TRBV10-3 and TRBJ2-1; 13 bases line up with TRBD2. V was clipped by 4 bases and J by 3 bases; unmatched bases: 0. The CDR3 runs to 15 residues. CDR1 is ENHRY and CDR2 is SYGVKD in the germline V gene. The CDR3 here is CAISGLAGGYNEQFF. CDR3 nucleotide sequence: TGTGCCATCAGTGGACTAGCGGGGGGCTACAATGAGCAGTTCTTC.

The DNA for the CDR3 is TGTGCCAGCAGCCAAGAGCAGAGGGGAGCTTTCTTT. Protein product: CASSQEQRGAFF. The chain recombines TRBV3-1 (or the pseudogene TRBV3-2) with TRBJ1-1, with D possibly being TRBD1 (5 bases). V was trimmed by 0 bases and J by 10 bases, leaving 9 bases between them. The CDR3 spans 12 residues. CDR1 LGHDT and CDR2 YNNKEL come from the germline V gene (reference sequence).

The rearrangement uses TRBV9 and TRBJ2-5; no reliable D call. The CDR3 contains 15 residues. Germline values: CDR1 SGDLS, CDR2 YYNGEE. Between the trimmed V and J ends, which lost 3 bases and 0 bases, there was a span of 12 bases. The CDR3 DNA is TGTGCCAGCAGCGGTATGGGCTCGTACCAAGAGACCCAGTACTTC. As protein: CASSGMGSYQETQYF.

In nucleotides, the CDR3 is TGTGCCAGCAGTTACGGCCTTGGACAGGGGAACACTGAAGCTTTCTTT. Amino acids: CASSYGLGQGNTEAFF. V and J are TRBV6-5 and TRBJ1-1, with TRBD1 matching 8 bases. CDR3 length: 16 residues. The ends lost 2 bases at V and 1 base at J; junction bases unmatched: 6. The germline gives CDR1 MNHEY, CDR2 SVGAGI.

The rearrangement uses TRBV28 and TRBJ1-6; no clear D. This CDR3 is built from 12 residues. The V end lost 2 bases, the J end lost 11 bases, and 7 bases lay between the germline ends. The germline V gene has CDR1 MDHEN and CDR2 SYDVKM. The CDR3 protein is CASSLVEPPLHF. CDR3 in DNA: TGTGCCAGCAGTTTAGTAGAACCACCCCTCCACTTT. Full variable domain (rest looked up from reference TRBV28 and TRBJ1-6): DVKVTQSSRYLVKRTGEKVFLECVQDMDHENMFWYRQDPGLGLRLIYFSYDVKMKEKGDIPEGYSVSREKKERFSLILESASTNQTSMYLCASSLVEPPLHFGNGTRLTVT.

This clone was recorded once. The rearrangement joins TRBV18 to TRBJ1-1, with 7 nucleotides matching TRBD1. Trimming at V came to 4 bases and at J to 2 bases, leaving 10 bases not matched to a gene. The germline gives CDR1 KGHSH, CDR2 LQKENI. The length of the CDR3 is 16 residues. CDR3 DNA sequence: TGTGCCAGCTCACTTCTACATACAGGGGTAAACACTGAAGCTTTCTTT. This translates into CASSLLHTGVNTEAFF. Together with reference TRBV18 and TRBJ1-1, the CDR3 gives the full variable domain: NAGVMQNPRHLVRRRGQEARLRCSPMKGHSHVYWYRQLPEEGLKFMVYLQKENIIDESGMPKERFSAEFPKEGPSILRIQQVVRGDSAAYFCASSLLHTGVNTEAFFGQGTRLTVV.